The 15 T cell receptor beta chains listed next were all sequenced from one sample in a study of graft-versus-host responses after intestinal transplantation. Produced via immunoSEQ multiplex PCR; TCRdb's table is partial and in-frame only. The sample has approximately 100,000 clones; 93% are singletons. These TCRs are of unknown antigen specificity. The input for sequencing was unstimulated CD8+ T cells sorted from spleen or lymph node cells, taken before intestinal transplant. These receptors all stem from a human donor who received an intestinal transplant.

The chain recombines TRBV27 with TRBJ2-1; TRBD2 is a possible D gene (6 bases). Trimming shortened V by 5 bases and J by 6 bases, and 14 bases separated the two germline ends. The CDR3 contains 14 residues. Germline V gene data show CDR1 as MNHEY and CDR2 as SMNVEV (reference sequence). The CDR3 nucleotides are TGTGCCAGCAGTCCGGGAGCTCTGTCCAATGAGCAGTTCTTC. This codes for CASSPGALSNEQFF.

The genes are TRBV5-4 and TRBJ2-7, with a weak D call TRBD1 (7 bases). The V and J ends lost 5 bases and 1 base respectively, with 19 bases between them. CDR1 and CDR2 from the germline V gene are SGHNT and YYREEE (reference sequence). This CDR3 region has 16 residues. In DNA form, the CDR3 reads TGTGCCAGCAGTTCGCCCGGCGGGACAGATTCCTACGAGCAGTACTTC. It is translated as CASSSPGGTDSYEQYF.

As for this clone: One junction end disagrees with the germline gene, perhaps due to a read error. The chain links TRBV7-9 to TRBJ2-7; D gene ambiguous. Germline assignment: CDR1 SEHNR and CDR2 FQNEAQ (reference sequence). The CDR3 sequence is 11 residues long. The CDR3 sequence: CASSTHYEQHF. The CDR3, as DNA: TGTGCCAGCAGCACACACTACGAGCAGCACTTC.

CDR3 sequence (DNA): TGTGCCAGCTCGTTAGCGGGGGGAACGGGGGATACGCAGTATTTT. Its protein is CASSLAGGTGDTQYF. V is TRBV2 and J is TRBJ2-3, with 10 bases identical to TRBD2. The CDR3 is 15 amino acids. Trimming removed 8 bases from V and 6 bases from J; junction bases left unmatched: 11. The germline V gene has CDR1 SNHLY and CDR2 FYNNEI.

V gene TRBV30 combines with J gene TRBJ2-7, with D perhaps assigned TRBD1 or TRBD2 (5 bases each). The CDR3 covers 15 residues. Per the germline V gene, CDR1 is GTSNPN and CDR2 is SVGIG (reference sequence). V lost 5 bases, J lost 3 bases, and 20 bases lay in between. In DNA, the CDR3 is TGTGCCTGGTACCCAAGTGTGGGGGAAGGCTACGAGCAGTACTTC. Its protein is CAWYPSVGEGYEQYF.

The table lists this clone with a count of one. The chain uses TRBV6-5 and TRBJ1-2; no definite D call. Germline CDR1 is MNHEY and CDR2 is SVGAGI. V was cut by 6 bases and J by 8 bases, with 16 bases left in between. The CDR3 extends over 13 amino acids. CDR3 protein: CASRTRAPGGYTF. In nucleotides, the CDR3 is TGTGCCAGCAGAACCCGGGCCCCTGGCGGCTACACCTTC.

The V gene is TRBV2, the J gene TRBJ1-2, with 10 bases lining up with TRBD1. The germline V gene encodes CDR1 SNHLY and CDR2 FYNNEI. J gave up 7 bases and V 6 bases, and 2 bases lay outside the gene matches. CDR3 length equals 12 residues. The CDR3 coding sequence is TGTGCCAGCAGGGGGACAGGGGTTGGCTACACCTTC. It yields the protein CASRGTGVGYTF.

The gene calls are TRBV10-2 and TRBJ1-2, with 11 bases aligning to TRBD1. Germline values: CDR1 WSHSY, CDR2 SAAADI. V shed 9 bases, J shed 5 bases, and the junction held 8 bases outside the gene matches. The CDR3 spans 14 residues. The CDR3 coding sequence is TGCGCCAGTGGCCGGGACAGGGGGGGTTATGGCTACACCTTC. Translating it yields CASGRDRGGYGYTF.

The V call is TRBV5-1, the J call TRBJ2-5; D is unclear. The J call is in doubt because the DNA end fits TRBJ2-7 better. Germline CDR1 reads SGHRS; CDR2 reads YFSETQ. The CDR3 consists of 13 residues. The CDR3 is CASSATPAAEQYF. CDR3 sequence (DNA): TGCGCCAGCAGCGCCACCCCTGCGGCCGAGCAGTACTTC.

The chain couples TRBV5-4 to TRBJ1-1, with D uncertain. Trimming left V 0 bases short and J 7 bases short, with 7 bases between. CDR1 SGHNT and CDR2 YYREEE come from the germline V gene (reference sequence). The CDR3 is made up of 12 amino acids. This CDR3 is CASSLEPFEAFF. DNA for the CDR3: TGTGCCAGCAGCTTGGAACCATTTGAAGCTTTCTTT.

V usage is TRBV19 and J usage is TRBJ1-2; D unresolved. Per germline, CDR1 LNHDA and CDR2 SQIVND (reference sequence). The CDR3 covers 13 residues. Trimming took 3 bases from V and 8 from J, leaving 13 bases between them. CDR3 region: CASSMSLSLGYTF. In nucleotides, the CDR3 is TGTGCCAGTAGTATGTCCCTGTCTTTAGGCTACACCTTC. Drawing the rest from reference TRBV19 and TRBJ1-2, the complete variable domain is DGGITQSPKYLFRKEGQNVTLSCEQNLNHDAMYWYRQDPGQGLRLIYYSQIVNDFQKGDIAEGYSVSREKKESFPLTVTSAQKNPTAFYLCASSMSLSLGYTFGSGTRLTVV.

This sequence joins TRBV7-8 and TRBJ2-1; no firm D call. Per the germline V gene, CDR1 is SGHVS and CDR2 is FQNEAQ. V was trimmed by 1 base and J by 4 bases, leaving 5 bases between them. The CDR3 length is 13 residues. The CDR3 nucleotides read TGTGCCAGCAGCTTAGAACCGTACAATGAGCAGTTCTTC. It translates to CASSLEPYNEQFF. Drawing the rest from reference TRBV7-8 and TRBJ2-1, the complete variable domain is GAGVSQSPRYKVAKRGQDVALRCDPISGHVSLFWYQQALGQGPEFLTYFQNEAQLDKSGLPSDRFFAERPEGSVSTLKIQRTQQEDSAVYLCASSLEPYNEQFFGPGTRLTVL.

The chain is built from TRBV4-1 and TRBJ2-2; D gene ambiguous. The CDR3 is 12 amino acids. Trimming stripped 3 bases from V and 4 bases from J, with 3 bases between. Germline CDR1 reads MGHRA; CDR2 reads YSYEKL. CDR3 coding DNA: TGCGCCAGCAGCCATATCACCGGGGAGCTGTTTTTT. Protein sequence: CASSHITGELFF.

The chain recombines TRBV7-3 with TRBJ1-1; D unclear. The CDR3 extends over 14 amino acids. Trimming removed 5 bases at V and 5 bases at J, with 15 bases between. Germline V gene sequence: CDR1 SGHTA, CDR2 FQGTGA. The CDR3 here is CASSVGSLGTEAFF. The DNA of the CDR3 is TGTGCCAGCAGCGTAGGGTCCCTGGGGACTGAAGCTTTCTTT.

The chain combines TRBV18 with TRBJ1-1; TRBD1 is a possible D gene (5 bases). Trimming took 4 bases from V and 4 from J, leaving 13 bases between them. The CDR3 loop spans 14 amino acids. Looked up from germline, CDR1 is KGHSH and CDR2 is LQKENI. DNA of the CDR3: TGTGCCAGCTCACTGATCGACAGCCCCACTGAAGCTTTCTTT. Encoded protein: CASSLIDSPTEAFF.